The clone carrying this TCR beta chain is classed as medium-sized. Its matching antigen is unknown. Treatment here: treatment-naive control, cytoreductive nephrectomy. Control tumors came from treatment-naive patients without prior radiation. Controls included a few female and approximately ten male donors, resected 2011 to 2014. This entry belongs to a study of radiation and T cells in renal cell carcinoma. General study findings and limits: Top 100 clonotypes averaged around 50% in irradiated versus around 45% in nephrectomy-only tumors. Compared with controls, irradiated tumors had more, larger dominant CDR3 motifs.

The table came from immunoSEQ multiplex PCR; TCRdb's copy has only in-frame clones and leaves some out. Counted here are 15,000 to 17,000 clones, roughly 54% occurring once; the ten biggest clones make up 11%. V shed 6 bases, J shed 1 base, and the junction held 4 bases outside the gene matches. From germline, CDR1 is SNHLY and CDR2 FYNNEI. The CDR3 extends over 14 amino acids. The sequence was collected from a man aged 45-60 years with renal cell carcinoma. V is TRBV2 and J is TRBJ1-1; 8 bases align to TRBD1. The sequencing here drew on tumor tissue, taken from a patient whose treatment was nephrectomy without radiotherapy. The CDR3 spells CASSRGQGNTEAFF. The CDR3 nucleotides read TGTGCCAGCAGCCGCGGACAGGGGAACACTGAAGCTTTCTTT.